The entry that follows covers one TCR beta chain sequence. These data are taken from a study of blood T cell repertoires in COVID-19. Across the whole study: Sites in the United States, Italy and Spain provided acute and convalescent COVID-19 samples. PBMCs, B-cell-depleted T cells, or T cells were the source of the cDNA or gDNA that made up the material.

As originally analysed: Estimated nucleated cell counts came from reference gene primer amplification. The repertoire was sequenced with immunoSEQ multiplex PCR; TCRdb's copy has only in-frame clones and lacks some. The DNA gave D and trimming, while V, J and clone size come from that table. In the table there are around 230,000 clones, approximately 80% of which are singletons. The V gene end was trimmed by 2 bases and the J gene end by 9 bases; junction bases not matched to a gene: 11. CDR1 is SNHLY, CDR2 FYNNEI, per germline. The CDR3 contains 16 residues. This chain links TRBV2 with TRBJ2-1; TRBD1 aligns across 9 bases. The clonotype originates from a woman aged 80 or older with acute or convalescent COVID-19. Sequences were obtained from peripheral blood. CDR3 sequence reads: CASSEHTGGGSSEQFF. The CDR3 nucleotides are TGTGCCAGCAGTGAACACACAGGGGGCGGTTCGAGTGAGCAGTTCTTC.